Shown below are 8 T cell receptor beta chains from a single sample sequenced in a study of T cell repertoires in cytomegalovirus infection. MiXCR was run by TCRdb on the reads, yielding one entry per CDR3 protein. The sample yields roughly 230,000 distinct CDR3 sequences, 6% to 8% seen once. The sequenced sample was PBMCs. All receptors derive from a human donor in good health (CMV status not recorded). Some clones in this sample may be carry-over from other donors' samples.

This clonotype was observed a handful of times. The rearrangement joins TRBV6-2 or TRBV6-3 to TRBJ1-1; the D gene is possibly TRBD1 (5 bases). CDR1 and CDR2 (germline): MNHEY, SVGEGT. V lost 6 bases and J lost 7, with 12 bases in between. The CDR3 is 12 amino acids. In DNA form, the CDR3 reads TGTGCCAGCAGAGGCAGGGACCATGAAGCTTTCTTT. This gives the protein CASRGRDHEAFF.

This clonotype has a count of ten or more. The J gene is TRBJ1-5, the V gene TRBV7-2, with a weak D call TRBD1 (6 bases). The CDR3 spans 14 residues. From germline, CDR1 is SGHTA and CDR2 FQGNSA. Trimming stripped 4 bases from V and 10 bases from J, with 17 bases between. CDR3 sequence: CASSYSGGPRPQHF. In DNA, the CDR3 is TGTGCCAGCAGCTACTCGGGGGGCCCTCGCCCCCAGCATTTT.

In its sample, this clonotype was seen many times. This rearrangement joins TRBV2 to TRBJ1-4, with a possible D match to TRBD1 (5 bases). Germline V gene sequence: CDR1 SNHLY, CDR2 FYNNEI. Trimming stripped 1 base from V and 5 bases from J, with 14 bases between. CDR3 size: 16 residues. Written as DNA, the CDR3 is TGTGCCAGCAGTGAAGGCGGGGGACGAGCAAATGAAAAACTGTTTTTT. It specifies CASSEGGGRANEKLFF.

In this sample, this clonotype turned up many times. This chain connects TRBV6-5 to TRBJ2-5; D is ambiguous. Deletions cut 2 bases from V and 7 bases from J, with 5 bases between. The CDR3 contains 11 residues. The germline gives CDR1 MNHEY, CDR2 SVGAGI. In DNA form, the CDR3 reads TGTGCCAGCAGTTACATATCGACCCAGTACTTC. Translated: CASSYISTQYF.

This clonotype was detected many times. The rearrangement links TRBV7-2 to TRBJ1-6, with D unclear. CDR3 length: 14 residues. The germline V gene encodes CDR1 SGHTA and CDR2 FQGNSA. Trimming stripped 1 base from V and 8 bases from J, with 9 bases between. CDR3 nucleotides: TGTGCCAGCAGCTTAGGGCCAGCCTATTCACCCCTCCACTTT. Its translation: CASSLGPAYSPLHF.

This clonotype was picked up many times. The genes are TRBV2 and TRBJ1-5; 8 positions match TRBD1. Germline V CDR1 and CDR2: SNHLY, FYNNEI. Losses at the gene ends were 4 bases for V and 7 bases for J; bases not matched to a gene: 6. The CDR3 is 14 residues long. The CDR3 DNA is TGTGCCAGCAGTGTGGGGCAGGGGGCCCAGCCCCAGCATTTT. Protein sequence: CASSVGQGAQPQHF.

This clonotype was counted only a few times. CDR3 nucleotide sequence: TGTGCCAGCAGCTTGGGTCGGTACACTGAAGCTTTCTTT. Translation: CASSLGRYTEAFF. This sequence joins TRBV5-8 and TRBJ1-1; no firm D call. The CDR3 length is 13 residues. Germline loops: CDR1 SGHTS, CDR2 YDEGEE. The V and J ends lost 0 bases and 3 bases respectively, with 6 bases between them.

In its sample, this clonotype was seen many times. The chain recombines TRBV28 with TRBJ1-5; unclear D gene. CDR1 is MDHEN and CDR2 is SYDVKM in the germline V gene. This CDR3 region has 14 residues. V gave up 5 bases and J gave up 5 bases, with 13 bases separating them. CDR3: CASSLNLGHQPQHF. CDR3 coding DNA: TGTGCCAGCAGTCTGAACCTGGGTCATCAGCCCCAGCATTTT.